One sample yielded the 10 T cell receptor beta chains listed below, sequenced in a study of early T cells in non-severe SARS-CoV-2 infection. TCRdb recomputed calls from the 5' RACE reads with MiXCR, one row per CDR3 protein. The repertoire holds about 75,000 distinct CDR3 sequences, about 11% seen once, with more than 10% in the top ten. The sample here was whole blood, taken at baseline. The receptors were gathered from an adult who was a healthcare worker with PCR-confirmed SARS-CoV-2 infection or an uninfected control (not recorded which).

A few counts support this clonotype. The gene calls are TRBV14 and TRBJ2-1; no firm D call. Germline lookup yields CDR1 SGHDN and CDR2 FVKESK. CDR3 length: 16 residues. Trimming removed 0 bases at V and 6 bases at J, with 15 bases between. The CDR3 sequence: CASSQDGLGIGNEQFF. The CDR3 DNA reads TGTGCCAGCAGCCAAGATGGCCTAGGAATAGGCAATGAGCAGTTCTTC.

This clonotype was counted only a few times. The chain uses TRBV28 and TRBJ1-1; D unclear. Germline values: CDR1 MDHEN, CDR2 SYDVKM. The CDR3 has 11 amino acids. The V end was cut by 6 bases, the J end by 5 bases, with 7 bases between. CDR3 coding DNA: TGTGCCAGCAGCGACCGGACTGAAGCTTTCTTT. This codes for CASSDRTEAFF.

This clonotype was recorded at least ten times. This chain connects TRBV5-6 to TRBJ2-3; no clear D gene. V gave up 4 bases and J gave up 2 bases, with 14 bases separating them. Germline V CDR1 and CDR2: SGHDT, YYEEEE. The CDR3 is 15 residues long. Here the CDR3 reads CASSPATRPTDTQYF. CDR3 nucleotide sequence: TGTGCCAGCAGCCCCGCGACGAGGCCCACAGATACGCAGTATTTT.

This clonotype was observed a handful of times. The chain joins TRBV7-9 to TRBJ2-1; 7 bases fit TRBD2. CDR1 SEHNR and CDR2 FQNEAQ come from the germline V gene (reference sequence). This CDR3 is 15 amino acids long. V shed 3 bases and J 3 bases; nucleotides not matched to a gene: 5. CDR3 nucleotide sequence: TGTGCCAGCAGCTTGACTAGCCAAATCTACAATGAGCAGTTCTTC. It is translated as CASSLTSQIYNEQFF.

The genes are TRBV5-1 and TRBJ2-3; TRBD2 aligns across 8 bases. The V gene's germline CDR1 is SGHRS and CDR2 YFSETQ. J lost 4 bases, V lost 5 bases, and 6 bases had no gene match. This CDR3 has 14 amino acids. CDR3 bases: TGCGCCAGCAGAGCGGGGGACCGGTCAGATACGCAGTATTTT. This sequence encodes CASRAGDRSDTQYF.

A word on this clonotype: The junction does not match germline at one end; this may be a read error. The chain uses TRBV11-2 and TRBJ2-2; possible D gene TRBD2, 5 bases. The V gene's germline CDR1 is SGHAT and CDR2 FQNNGV. CDR3 length: 15 residues. CDR3 sequence (DNA): TGTGCCGGCAGCTTATATCGGAGTTCGGCCGGGGAGCCGTTTTTT. Residues: CAGSLYRSSAGEPFF.

This clonotype was picked up many times. The chain uses TRBV2 and TRBJ2-3; the D is unclear. The CDR3 loop spans 13 amino acids. Germline assignment: CDR1 SNHLY and CDR2 FYNNEI. Trimming took 3 bases from V and 4 from J, leaving 8 bases between them. CDR3 nucleotide sequence: TGTGCCAGCAGTGAGATAGGCGCAGATACGCAGTATTTT. Protein: CASSEIGADTQYF.

The sample holds a few counts of this clonotype. The chain combines TRBV10-3 with TRBJ2-3; D unresolved. Trimming removed 2 bases from V and 2 bases from J, with 8 bases in between. The germline CDR1 and CDR2 sequences are ENHRY and SYGVKD. CDR3 length equals 14 residues. The CDR3 sequence: CAISEGRFTDTQYF. Written as DNA, the CDR3 is TGTGCCATCAGTGAGGGCAGGTTCACAGATACGCAGTATTTT.

The chain recombines TRBV29-1 with TRBJ1-1, with 8 nucleotides matching TRBD1. V trimming: 8 bases; J trimming: 5 bases; junction bases outside the gene matches: 4. The germline CDR1 and CDR2 sequences are SQVTM and ANQGSEA. The CDR3 extends over 11 amino acids. The CDR3, as DNA: TGCAGCTCCCGGACAGGGACTGAAGCTTTCTTT. It specifies CSSRTGTEAFF.

This clonotype was recorded at least ten times. The rearrangement links TRBV5-1 to TRBJ2-2, with TRBD1 matching over 9 bases. This CDR3 comprises 15 residues. The ends lost 4 bases at V and 3 bases at J; junction bases unmatched: 4. Germline lookup yields CDR1 SGHRS and CDR2 YFSETQ. The CDR3 region is CASSLRTGDTGELFF. The CDR3 coding sequence is TGCGCCAGCAGCCTACGGACAGGGGACACCGGGGAGCTGTTTTTT.